Sequencing of this TCR beta chain was carried out in a study of blood T cell repertoires in COVID-19. This clone was observed a single time. Sequenced by immunoSEQ multiplex PCR; TCRdb stores in-frame clones only, minus some. The data contain roughly 200,000 clones, roughly 92% of them singletons. The CDR3 totals 14 residues. V was pared by 3 bases and J by 4 bases, with 4 bases of the junction left unmatched. CDR1 ENHRY and CDR2 SYGVKD come from the germline V gene. This receptor was identified in a man aged 25 to 45 with COVID-19, enrolled during active disease. This chain uses TRBV10-3 with TRBJ2-5; 8 positions agree with TRBD1. Material: peripheral blood. The DNA of the CDR3 is TGTGCCATCAGTGAAGACAGGGGAGTAGAGACCCAGTACTTC. Translation: CAISEDRGVETQYF.